Presented here are 5 T cell receptor beta chains from one specimen sequenced in a study of cytomegalovirus exposure and HLA in healthy donors (TCRdb year 2017). Receptor amplification or capture employed the immunoSEQ multiplex PCR assay. The multiplex PCR relied on a mix of 60 forward primers for TCR Vbeta segments and 13 reverse primers for TCR Jbeta segments. The source is immuneACCESS, and TCRdb retained only in-frame sequences with V and J called. Part of the clones is not carried over; for the studies checked, unresolved V genes explain less than half of this, and the remainder is unexplained. The sample records tens of thousands of clones, around 80% of which are singletons. The biggest ten clones account for around 4.4% of the sample. The sequencing sample was made of PBMCs. The receptors stem from a male donor in good health and CMV-seropositive.

Here the CDR3 reads CASSVVAGGFDEQFF. In nucleotides, the CDR3 is TGTGCCAGCAGCGTAGTAGCGGGGGGGTTCGATGAGCAGTTCTTC. The rearrangement uses TRBV9 and TRBJ2-1, with TRBD2 matching over 11 bases. The CDR3 is 15 amino acids. With 0 bases clipped from V and 8 bases from J, the junction kept 4 bases outside the gene matches. Germline V CDR1 and CDR2: SGDLS, YYNGEE.

This clone is a singleton in its sample. An end of the junction differs from the germline gene, which may be a read error. Other DNA sequences of this sample code for an identical CDR3. V is TRBV6-6 and J is TRBJ1-1; D may be TRBD1 (5 bases). The CDR3 loop spans 14 amino acids. Germline CDR1 MNHNY, CDR2 SVGAGI (reference sequence). CDR3 protein: CASSYRRGNTEAFF. The CDR3 DNA sequence: TGTGCCAGCAGTTATCGGCGGGGGAACACTGAGGCTTTCTTT.

The chain uses TRBV9 and TRBJ2-1, with a possible D match to TRBD1 (5 bases). CDR3 size: 16 residues. The V gene's germline CDR1 is SGDLS and CDR2 YYNGEE. The V end lost 3 bases, the J end lost 1 base, and 14 bases lay between the germline ends. In DNA, the CDR3 is TGTGCCAGCAGCGGGAAATATTCAGGGTCCTACAATGAGCAGTTCTTC. Protein sequence: CASSGKYSGSYNEQFF.

The chain uses TRBV6-1 and TRBJ1-2; a possible D gene is TRBD1 (6 bases). V dropped 4 bases and J dropped 10 bases, with 13 bases sitting between them. The CDR3 extends over 12 amino acids. Germline CDR1 is MNHNS and CDR2 is SASEGT. The CDR3 bases are TGTGCCAGCAGTGCTCAGGGGCCGTCCTACACCTTC. This translates into CASSAQGPSYTF.

The chain uses TRBV7-3 and TRBJ2-7, with TRBD1 identical over 8 bases. Germline V gene data show CDR1 as SGHTA and CDR2 as FQGTGA. The ends lost 2 bases at V and 4 bases at J; junction bases unmatched: 1. The CDR3 spans 13 residues. This CDR3 reads CASSLDRGYEQYF. CDR3 coding DNA: TGTGCCAGCAGCTTAGACAGGGGTTACGAGCAGTACTTC. Full variable domain (missing parts from reference TRBV7-3 and TRBJ2-7): GAGVSQTPSNKVTEKGKYVELRCDPISGHTALYWYRQSLGQGPEFLIYFQGTGAADDSGLPNDRFFAVRPEGSVSTLKIQRTERGDSAVYLCASSLDRGYEQYFGPGTRLTVT.